Here is one T cell receptor beta chain with its context. The antigen remains unidentified. At the DNA level, this CDR3 is encoded by other sequences in the same sample as well. The data originate from a study of shared clonotypes between healthy human individuals. Study-level points and caveats: Clonotypes shared by all four donors outscored non-shared clonotypes in generation probability. The study found 4.5% to 5% of naive CD4 clonotypes shared across a handful of donors.

V lost 5 bases, J lost 3 bases, and 4 bases stayed unmatched. Germline V CDR1 and CDR2: SQVTM, ANQGSEA. This CDR3 region has 14 residues. Generated by immunoSEQ multiplex PCR, the TCRdb table keeps only in-frame clones and is missing some. The top ten clones hold more than 0.95% of a sample with more than 2 million clones, roughly 94% of them seen once. Positively selected for CCR7, the CD45RO-negative cells used as naive CD8 cells excluded terminally differentiated effector memory CD45RA+ cells. Only Caucasian adults living in Nashville, Tennessee served as donors. Sequencing input: naive CD8+ T cells sorted from blood. The genes are TRBV29-1 and TRBJ2-2; 9 nucleotides agree with TRBD1. This TCR came from a man in his late teens or twenties in good health. The CDR3 DNA reads as TGCAGCGTTCGGACAGGGGCTTACACCGGGGAGCTGTTTTTT. Residues: CSVRTGAYTGELFF.